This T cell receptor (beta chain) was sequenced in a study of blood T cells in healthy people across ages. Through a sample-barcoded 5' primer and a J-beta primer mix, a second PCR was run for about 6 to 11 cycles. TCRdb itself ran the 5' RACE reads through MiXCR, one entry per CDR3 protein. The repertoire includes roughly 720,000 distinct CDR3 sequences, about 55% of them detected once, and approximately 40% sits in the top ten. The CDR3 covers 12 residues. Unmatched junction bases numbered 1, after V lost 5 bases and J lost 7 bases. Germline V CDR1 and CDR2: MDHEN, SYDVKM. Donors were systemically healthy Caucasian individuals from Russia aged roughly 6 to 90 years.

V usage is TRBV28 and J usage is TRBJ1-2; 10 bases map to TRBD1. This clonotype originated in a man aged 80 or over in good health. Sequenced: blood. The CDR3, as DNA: TGTGCCAGCAGTCGGACAGGGGGTGGCTACACCTTC. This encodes CASSRTGGGYTF.